This is a list of T cell receptor beta chains from one sample in a study of T cells in narcolepsy. Generated by immunoSEQ multiplex PCR, the TCRdb table keeps only in-frame clones and is missing some. The sample contains about 32,000 clones, roughly nine tenths of which appear only once. Sequences were obtained from CD45RA- memory CD4+ T cells from PBMCs. The receptor set was obtained from a human donor with narcolepsy. Each CDR3 is given with its conserved first and last residue. D genes are given only for firm matches. A clone size is listed for some rows: how often the clone was seen (once, few, many), or a class if it is expanded.

v_gene,j_gene,d_gene,abundance,CDR3nt,CDR3aa
TRBV19,TRBJ1-2,TRBD1,once,TGTGCCACTTCCCCTTTTGGGGGACAGAGGGAGCGATATGGCTACACCTTC,CATSPFGGQRERYGYTF
TRBV7-2,TRBJ2-5,.,.,TGTGCCAGCAGCTCCCCCCTCGTGGGAGAGACCCAGTACTTC,CASSSPLVGETQYF
TRBV6-5,TRBJ1-5,.,.,TGTGCCAGCAACCCCGCACAGACTAGCAATCAGCCCCAGCATTTT,CASNPAQTSNQPQHF
TRBV9,TRBJ1-1,.,once,TGTGCCAGCAGCCGCGGGAGCCCTGAAGCTTTCTTT,CASSRGSPEAFF
TRBV6-6,TRBJ2-7,TRBD1,once,TGTGCCAGCAGGGACAGGCACTACTCCTACGAGCAGTACTTC,CASRDRHYSYEQYF
TRBV2,TRBJ1-2,TRBD1,few,TGTGCCAGCATCCCGGACAGGGAAGGTTATGGCTACACCTTC,CASIPDREGYGYTF
TRBV28,TRBJ1-5,.,few,TGTGCCAGCCGCCGTGTGTTATATCAGCCCCAGCATTTT,CASRRVLYQPQHF
TRBV28,TRBJ2-4,TRBD1,.,TGTGCCAGCAGAGGACAGGGAGCCAAAAACATTCAGTACTTC,CASRGQGAKNIQYF
TRBV19,TRBJ1-5,TRBD1,.,TGTGCCAGTCGGGGACAGCTCAATCAGCCCCAGCATTTT,CASRGQLNQPQHF
TRBV2,TRBJ2-2,.,.,TGTGCCAGCAGAATGCAGGGGAGGGACACCGGGGAGCTGTTTTTT,CASRMQGRDTGELFF
TRBV5-1,TRBJ1-1,.,.,TGCGCCAGCAGCTTGCGTTCAGGGGTGAACACTGAAGCTTTCTTT,CASSLRSGVNTEAFF
TRBV4-3,TRBJ2-3,.,once,TGCGCCAGCAGCCAAGATCTGGGGGCCCGCACGCAGTATTTT,CASSQDLGARTQYF
TRBV6-5,TRBJ1-2,.,.,TGTGCCAGCAGGACGGATGAGAACTATGGCTACACCTTC,CASRTDENYGYTF
TRBV6-1,TRBJ1-2,.,.,TGTGCCAGCAGGGCAACAAGAACAGATGGCTACACCTTC,CASRATRTDGYTF
TRBV7-2,TRBJ2-7,.,.,TGTGCCAGCAGGGCGGGGGCTGCGGGATACGAGCAGTACTTC,CASRAGAAGYEQYF
TRBV2,TRBJ2-5,TRBD2,.,TGTGCCAGCAGTGAAGGCGGGGGGGGATACCAAGAGACCCAGTACTTC,CASSEGGGGYQETQYF
TRBV5-4,TRBJ1-2,.,few,TGTGCCAGCAGCCGGACAGACTTCTATGGCTACACCTTC,CASSRTDFYGYTF
TRBV19,TRBJ2-1,TRBD2,.,TGTGCCAGTAGTATAGAACTAGCGGGAGGCAATGAGCAGTTCTTC,CASSIELAGGNEQFF
TRBV7-8,TRBJ2-1,TRBD2,.,TGTGCCAGCAGCGGACTAGCGAGGAATGAGCAGTTCTTC,CASSGLARNEQFF
TRBV7-2,TRBJ2-3,.,.,TGTGCCAGCAGCTCCCTACTGGGGGATACGCAGTATTTT,CASSSLLGDTQYF
TRBV20-1,TRBJ2-1,.,.,TGCAGTGCTGTCGATGAGCAGTTCTTC,CSAVDEQFF
TRBV6-1,TRBJ1-5,.,.,TGTGCCGTAGGTACGGGACAGCCCCAGCATTTT,CAVGTGQPQHF
TRBV18,TRBJ2-7,TRBD2,.,TGTGCCAGCTCACCAGGACTAGCTATCTACGAGCAGTACTTC,CASSPGLAIYEQYF